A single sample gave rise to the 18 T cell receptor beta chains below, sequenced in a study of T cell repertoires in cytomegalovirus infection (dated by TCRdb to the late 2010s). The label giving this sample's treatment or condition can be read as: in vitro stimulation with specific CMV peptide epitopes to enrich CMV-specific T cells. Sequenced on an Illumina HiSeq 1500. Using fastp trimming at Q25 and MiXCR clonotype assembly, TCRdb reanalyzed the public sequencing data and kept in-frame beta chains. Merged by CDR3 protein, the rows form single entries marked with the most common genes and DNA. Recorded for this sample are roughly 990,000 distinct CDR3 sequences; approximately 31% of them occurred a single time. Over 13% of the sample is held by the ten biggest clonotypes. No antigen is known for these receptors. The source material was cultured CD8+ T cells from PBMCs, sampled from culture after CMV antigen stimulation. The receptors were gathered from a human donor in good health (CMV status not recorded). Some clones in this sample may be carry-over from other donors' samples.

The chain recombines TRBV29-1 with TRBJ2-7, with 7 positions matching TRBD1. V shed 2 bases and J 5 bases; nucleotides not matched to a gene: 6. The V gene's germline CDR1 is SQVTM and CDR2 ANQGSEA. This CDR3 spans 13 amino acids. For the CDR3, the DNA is TGCAGCGTTGAACAGGGGGAGAGGAACGAGCAGTACTTC. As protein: CSVEQGERNEQYF.

The CDR3 loop reads CASSDEFRGRSNQPQHF. CDR3 DNA: TGTGCCAGCAGTGACGAGTTCAGGGGGCGTAGCAATCAGCCCCAGCATTTT. This rearrangement joins TRBV2 to TRBJ1-5; 8 bases match TRBD1. In germline, CDR1 is SNHLY, CDR2 FYNNEI. J lost 0 bases, V lost 3 bases, and 7 bases had no gene match. The CDR3 is made up of 17 amino acids. Drawing the rest from reference TRBV2 and TRBJ1-5, the complete variable domain is EPEVTQTPSHQVTQMGQEVILRCVPISNHLYFYWYRQILGQKVEFLVSFYNNEISEKSEIFDDQFSVERPDGSNFTLKIRSTKLEDSAMYFCASSDEFRGRSNQPQHFGDGTRLSIL.

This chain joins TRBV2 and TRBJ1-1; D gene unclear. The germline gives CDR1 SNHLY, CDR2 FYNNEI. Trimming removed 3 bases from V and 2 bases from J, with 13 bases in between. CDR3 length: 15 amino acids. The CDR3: CASSDGVSLNTEAFF. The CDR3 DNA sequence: TGTGCCAGCAGTGACGGGGTCAGCCTCAACACTGAAGCTTTCTTT. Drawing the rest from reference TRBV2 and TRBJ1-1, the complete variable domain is EPEVTQTPSHQVTQMGQEVILRCVPISNHLYFYWYRQILGQKVEFLVSFYNNEISEKSEIFDDQFSVERPDGSNFTLKIRSTKLEDSAMYFCASSDGVSLNTEAFFGQGTRLTVV.

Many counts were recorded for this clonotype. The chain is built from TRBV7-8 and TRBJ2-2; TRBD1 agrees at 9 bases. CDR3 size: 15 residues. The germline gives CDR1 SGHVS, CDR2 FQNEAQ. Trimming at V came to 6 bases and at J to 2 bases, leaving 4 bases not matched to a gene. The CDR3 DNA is TGTGCCAGCAGTCGGACAGGGGCTAACACCGGGGAGCTGTTTTTT. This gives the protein CASSRTGANTGELFF.

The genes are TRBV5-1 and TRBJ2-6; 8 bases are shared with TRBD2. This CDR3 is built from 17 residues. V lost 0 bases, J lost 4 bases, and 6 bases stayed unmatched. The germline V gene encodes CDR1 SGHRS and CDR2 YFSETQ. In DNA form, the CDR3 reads TGCGCCAGCAGCTTGGAAATAGCGGGGACCGGGGCCAACGTCCTGACTTTC. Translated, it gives CASSLEIAGTGANVLTF.

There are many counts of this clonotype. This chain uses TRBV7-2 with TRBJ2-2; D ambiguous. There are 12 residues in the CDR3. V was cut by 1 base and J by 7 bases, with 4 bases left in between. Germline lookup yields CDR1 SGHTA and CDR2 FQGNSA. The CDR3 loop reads CASSLVIGELFF. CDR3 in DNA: TGTGCCAGCAGCTTAGTCATCGGGGAGCTGTTTTTT.

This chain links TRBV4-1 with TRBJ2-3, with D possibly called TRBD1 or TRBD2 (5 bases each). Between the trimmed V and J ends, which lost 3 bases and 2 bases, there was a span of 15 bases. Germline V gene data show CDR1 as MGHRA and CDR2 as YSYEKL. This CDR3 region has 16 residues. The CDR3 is CASSQVPSGTTDTQYF. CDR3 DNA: TGCGCCAGCAGCCAGGTCCCTTCCGGGACCACAGATACGCAGTATTTT.

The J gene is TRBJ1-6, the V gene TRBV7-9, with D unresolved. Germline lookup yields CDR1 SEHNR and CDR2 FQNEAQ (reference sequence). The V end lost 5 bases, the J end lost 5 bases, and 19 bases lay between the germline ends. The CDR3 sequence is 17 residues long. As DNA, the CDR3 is TGTGCCAGCAGCCCTAGTGGGGTCCTTGCCGATAATTCACCCCTCCACTTT. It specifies CASSPSGVLADNSPLHF.

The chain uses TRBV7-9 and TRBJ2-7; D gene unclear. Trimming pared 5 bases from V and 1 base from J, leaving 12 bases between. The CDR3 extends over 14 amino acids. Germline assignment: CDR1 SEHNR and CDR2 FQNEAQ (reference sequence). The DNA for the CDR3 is TGTGCCAGCAGCCCCAGCGCCGGGTCCTACGAGCAGTACTTC. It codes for CASSPSAGSYEQYF.

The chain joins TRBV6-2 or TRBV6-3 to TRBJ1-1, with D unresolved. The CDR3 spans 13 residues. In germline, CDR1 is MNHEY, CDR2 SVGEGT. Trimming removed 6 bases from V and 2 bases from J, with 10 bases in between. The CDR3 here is CASRDLRNTEAFF. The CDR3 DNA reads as TGTGCCAGCAGAGACCTCAGAAACACTGAAGCTTTCTTT.

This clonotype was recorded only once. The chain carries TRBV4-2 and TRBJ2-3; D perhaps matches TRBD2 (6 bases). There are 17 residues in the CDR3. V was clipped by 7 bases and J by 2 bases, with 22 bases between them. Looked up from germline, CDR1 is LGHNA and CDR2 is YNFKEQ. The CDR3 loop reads CASTQSGVLLPTDTQYF. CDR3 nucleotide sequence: TGTGCCAGCACTCAATCGGGGGTTTTGCTACCCACAGATACGCAGTATTTT.

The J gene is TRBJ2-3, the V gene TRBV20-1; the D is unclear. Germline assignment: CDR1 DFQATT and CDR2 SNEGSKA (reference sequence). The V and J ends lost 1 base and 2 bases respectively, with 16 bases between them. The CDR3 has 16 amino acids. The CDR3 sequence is CSARGRPVSFTDTQYF. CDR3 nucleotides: TGCAGTGCTAGAGGCCGACCGGTTTCTTTCACAGATACGCAGTATTTT.

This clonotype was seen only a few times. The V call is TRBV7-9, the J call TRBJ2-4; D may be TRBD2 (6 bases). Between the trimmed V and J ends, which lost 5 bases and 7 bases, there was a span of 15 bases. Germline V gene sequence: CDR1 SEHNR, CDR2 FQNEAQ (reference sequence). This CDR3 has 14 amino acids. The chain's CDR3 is CASSPKGTGNIQYF. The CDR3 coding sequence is TGTGCCAGCAGCCCCAAAGGGACTGGTAACATTCAGTACTTC. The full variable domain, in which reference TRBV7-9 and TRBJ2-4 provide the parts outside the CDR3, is DTGVSQNPRHKITKRGQNVTFRCDPISEHNRLYWYRQTLGQGPEFLTYFQNEAQLEKSRLLSDRFSAERPKGSFSTLEIQRTEQGDSAMYLCASSPKGTGNIQYFGAGTRLSVL.

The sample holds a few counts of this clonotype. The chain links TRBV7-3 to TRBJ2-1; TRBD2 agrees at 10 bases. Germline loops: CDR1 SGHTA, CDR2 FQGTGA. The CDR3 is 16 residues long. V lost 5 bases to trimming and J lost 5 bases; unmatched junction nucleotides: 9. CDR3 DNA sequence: TGTGCCAGCAGCCCTGTAGCGGGGGGTCTAAACAATGAGCAGTTCTTC. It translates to CASSPVAGGLNNEQFF.

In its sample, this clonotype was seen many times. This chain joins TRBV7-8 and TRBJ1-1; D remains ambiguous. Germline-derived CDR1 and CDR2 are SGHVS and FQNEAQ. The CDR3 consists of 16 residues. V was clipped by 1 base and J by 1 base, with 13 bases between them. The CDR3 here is CASSLVALGRNTEAFF. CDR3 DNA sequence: TGTGCCAGCAGCTTAGTCGCTCTAGGGAGGAACACTGAAGCTTTCTTT.

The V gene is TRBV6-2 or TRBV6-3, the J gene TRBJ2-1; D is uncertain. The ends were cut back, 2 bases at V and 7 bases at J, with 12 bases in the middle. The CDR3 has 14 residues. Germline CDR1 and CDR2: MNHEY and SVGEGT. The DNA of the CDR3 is TGTGCCAGCAGTTACATTGGCAGCTTTAATGAGCAGTTCTTC. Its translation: CASSYIGSFNEQFF.

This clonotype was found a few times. The CDR3 spells CASSRLRQPNQPQHF. CDR3 nucleotide sequence: TGTGCCAGCAGCCGTCTTCGCCAACCCAATCAGCCCCAGCATTTT. V is TRBV7-9 and J is TRBJ1-5; D call uncertain. Germline CDR1 is SEHNR and CDR2 is FQNEAQ (reference sequence). The CDR3 runs 15 residues. V lost 5 bases and J lost 3, with 14 bases in between. Supplemented by reference TRBV7-9 and TRBJ1-5, the full variable domain reads DTGVSQNPRHKITKRGQNVTFRCDPISEHNRLYWYRQTLGQGPEFLTYFQNEAQLEKSRLLSDRFSAERPKGSFSTLEIQRTEQGDSAMYLCASSRLRQPNQPQHFGDGTRLSIL.

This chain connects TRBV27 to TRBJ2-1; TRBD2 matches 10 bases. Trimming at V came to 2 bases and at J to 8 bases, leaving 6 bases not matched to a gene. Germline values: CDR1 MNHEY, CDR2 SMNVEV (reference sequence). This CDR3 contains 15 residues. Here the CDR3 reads CASSLTGTSVHEQFF. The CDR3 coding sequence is TGTGCCAGCAGTTTAACCGGGACTAGCGTGCATGAGCAGTTCTTC.